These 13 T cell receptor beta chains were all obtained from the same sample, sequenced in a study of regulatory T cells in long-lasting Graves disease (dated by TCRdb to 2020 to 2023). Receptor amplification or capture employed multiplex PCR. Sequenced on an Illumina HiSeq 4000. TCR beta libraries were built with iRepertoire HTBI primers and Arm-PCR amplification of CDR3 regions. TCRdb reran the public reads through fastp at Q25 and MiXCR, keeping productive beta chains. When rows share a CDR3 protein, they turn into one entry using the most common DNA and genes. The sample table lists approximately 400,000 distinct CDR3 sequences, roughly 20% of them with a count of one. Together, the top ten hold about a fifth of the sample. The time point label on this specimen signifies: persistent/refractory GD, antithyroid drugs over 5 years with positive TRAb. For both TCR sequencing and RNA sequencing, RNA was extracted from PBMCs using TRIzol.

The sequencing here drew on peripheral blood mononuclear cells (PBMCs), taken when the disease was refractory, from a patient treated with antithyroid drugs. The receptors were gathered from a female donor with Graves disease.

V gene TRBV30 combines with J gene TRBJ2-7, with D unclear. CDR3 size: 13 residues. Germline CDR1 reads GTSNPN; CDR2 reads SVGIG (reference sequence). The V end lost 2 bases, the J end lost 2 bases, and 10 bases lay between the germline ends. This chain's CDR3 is CAWSSMAPYEQYF. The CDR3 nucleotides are TGTGCCTGGAGTAGCATGGCCCCCTACGAGCAGTACTTC. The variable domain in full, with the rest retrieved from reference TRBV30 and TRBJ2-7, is SQTIHQWPATLVQPVGSPLSLECTVEGTSNPNLYWYRQAAGRGLQLLFYSVGIGQISSEVPQNLSASRPQDRQFILSSKKLLLSDSGFYLCAWSSMAPYEQYFGPGTRLTVT.

The CDR3 DNA is TGTGCCAGCAGCCCGGGAATGCAGTCAGGCCTCACAGATACGCAGTATTTT. Its translation: CASSPGMQSGLTDTQYF. V and J are TRBV11-2 and TRBJ2-3; a weak D match, TRBD2 (5 bases). Deletions cut 5 bases from V and 2 bases from J, with 20 bases between. Germline CDR1 SGHAT, CDR2 FQNNGV. The CDR3 runs 17 residues.

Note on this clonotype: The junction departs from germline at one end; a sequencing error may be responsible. Written as DNA, the CDR3 is TGTGCCAGCAGCCTGGACAGGGGTCATGGGGAGACCCGGTACTTC. Residues: CASSLDRGHGETRYF. The J gene is TRBJ2-5, the V gene TRBV11-2, with 9 bases fitting TRBD1. This CDR3 is 15 amino acids long. CDR1 SGHAT and CDR2 FQNNGV come from the germline V gene.

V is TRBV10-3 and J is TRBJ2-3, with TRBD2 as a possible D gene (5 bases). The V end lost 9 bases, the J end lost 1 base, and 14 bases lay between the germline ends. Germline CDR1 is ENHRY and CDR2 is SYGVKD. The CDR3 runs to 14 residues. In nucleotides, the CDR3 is TGTGCCATGGGGAGCGGAGGACGCACAGATACGCAGTATTTT. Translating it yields CAMGSGGRTDTQYF.

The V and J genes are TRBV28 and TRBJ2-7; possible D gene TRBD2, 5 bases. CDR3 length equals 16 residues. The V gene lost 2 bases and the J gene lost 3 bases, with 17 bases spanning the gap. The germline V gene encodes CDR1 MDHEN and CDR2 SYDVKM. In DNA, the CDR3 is TGTGCCAGCAGTTTACCTAGACTAATTTCAGGCTACGAGCAGTACTTC. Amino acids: CASSLPRLISGYEQYF.

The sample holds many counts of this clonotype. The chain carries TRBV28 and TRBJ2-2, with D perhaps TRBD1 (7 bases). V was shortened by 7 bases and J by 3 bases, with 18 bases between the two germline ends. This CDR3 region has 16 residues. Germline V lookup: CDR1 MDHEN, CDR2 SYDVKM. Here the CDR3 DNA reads TGTGCCAGCACAGCAGGGGGAGGAACGGACACCGGGGAGCTGTTTTTT. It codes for CASTAGGGTDTGELFF.

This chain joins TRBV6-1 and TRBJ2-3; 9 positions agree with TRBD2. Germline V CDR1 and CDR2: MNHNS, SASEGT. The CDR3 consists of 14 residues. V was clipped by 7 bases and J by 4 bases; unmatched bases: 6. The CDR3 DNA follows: TGTGCCAGCAAGTTGCGGGAGGGCGCAGATACGCAGTATTTT. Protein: CASKLREGADTQYF.

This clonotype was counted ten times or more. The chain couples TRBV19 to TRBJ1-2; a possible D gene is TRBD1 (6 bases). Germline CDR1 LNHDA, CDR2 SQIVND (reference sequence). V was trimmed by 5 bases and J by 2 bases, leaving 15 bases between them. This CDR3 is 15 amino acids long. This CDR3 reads CASSPSRGTNYGYTF. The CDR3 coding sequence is TGTGCCAGTAGTCCGTCAAGGGGGACAAACTATGGCTACACCTTC.

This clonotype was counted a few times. The CDR3 loop reads CASSLTRIIPSTDTQYF. The CDR3 DNA is TGTGCCAGCAGTTTAACACGAATAATTCCTAGCACAGATACGCAGTATTTT. The chain couples TRBV28 to TRBJ2-3, with no clear D. The CDR3 runs to 17 residues. Germline assignment: CDR1 MDHEN and CDR2 SYDVKM. V gave up 2 bases and J gave up 0 bases, with 15 bases separating them.

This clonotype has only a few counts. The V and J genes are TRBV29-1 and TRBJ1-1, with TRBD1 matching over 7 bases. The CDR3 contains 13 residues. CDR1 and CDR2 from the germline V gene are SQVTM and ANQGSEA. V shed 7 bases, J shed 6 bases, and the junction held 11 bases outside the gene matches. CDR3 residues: CSATTGSRSEAFF. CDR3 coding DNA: TGCAGCGCCACGACAGGGTCGAGATCTGAAGCTTTCTTT.

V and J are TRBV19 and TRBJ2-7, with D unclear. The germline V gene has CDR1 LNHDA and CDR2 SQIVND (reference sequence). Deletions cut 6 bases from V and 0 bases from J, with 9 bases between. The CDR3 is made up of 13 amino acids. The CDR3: CASRGSPSYEQYF. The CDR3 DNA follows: TGTGCCAGTAGGGGTTCACCCTCCTACGAGCAGTACTTC.

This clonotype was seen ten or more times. In DNA form, the CDR3 reads TGTGCCAGCAGTTTCAGTGGAGTGGGTGAAAAACTGTTTTTT. It encodes CASSFSGVGEKLFF. The V call is TRBV12-3 or TRBV12-4, the J call TRBJ1-4; D not resolved. The CDR3 spans 14 residues. The V end lost 3 bases, the J end lost 7 bases, and 12 bases lay between the germline ends.

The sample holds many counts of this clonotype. The CDR3 sequence: CASSLDGTMNTEAFF. The CDR3 coding sequence is TGTGCCAGCAGTTTAGACGGCACGATGAACACTGAAGCTTTCTTT. The J gene is TRBJ1-1, the V gene TRBV27; D is unresolved. CDR1 is MNHEY, CDR2 SMNVEV, per germline (reference sequence). There are 15 residues in the CDR3. V was pared by 2 bases and J by 0 bases, with 10 bases between.